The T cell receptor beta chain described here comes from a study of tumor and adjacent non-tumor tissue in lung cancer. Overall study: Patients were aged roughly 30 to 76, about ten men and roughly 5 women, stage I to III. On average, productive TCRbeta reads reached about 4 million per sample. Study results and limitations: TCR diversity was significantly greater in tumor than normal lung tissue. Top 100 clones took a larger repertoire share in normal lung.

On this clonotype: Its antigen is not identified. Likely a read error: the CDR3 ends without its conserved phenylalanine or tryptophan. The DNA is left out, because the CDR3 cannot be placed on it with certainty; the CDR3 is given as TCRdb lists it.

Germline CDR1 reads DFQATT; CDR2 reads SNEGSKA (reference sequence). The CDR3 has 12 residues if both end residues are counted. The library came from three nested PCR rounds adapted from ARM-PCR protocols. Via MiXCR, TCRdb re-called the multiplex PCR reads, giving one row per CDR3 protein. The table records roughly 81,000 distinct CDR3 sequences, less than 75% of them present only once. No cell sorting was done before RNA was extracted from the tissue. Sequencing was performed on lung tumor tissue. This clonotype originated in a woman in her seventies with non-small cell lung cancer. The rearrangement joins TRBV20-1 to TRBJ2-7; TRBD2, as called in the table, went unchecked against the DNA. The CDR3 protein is CSARDTGLDGHS.